Included here is one TCR beta chain sequence, with context. The antigen remains undetermined. PCR involved 60 Vbeta and 13 Jbeta primers. Sequenced by immunoSEQ multiplex PCR; TCRdb stores in-frame clones only, minus some. The sample lists about 160,000 clones; 80% to 90% were seen once. Germline V CDR1 and CDR2: SNHLY, FYNNEI. With 0 bases clipped from V and 6 bases from J, the junction kept 3 bases outside the gene matches. The CDR3 is 15 amino acids. This entry comes from a study of cytomegalovirus exposure and HLA in healthy donors. About the study: A prior study identified 117 million unique TCR beta sequences from roughly 180 million T cells.

Broader study findings: Immune exposure information comprised only CMV serostatus.

This receptor was identified in a man between 18 and 29 years old in good health and CMV-seronegative. The material sequenced was PBMCs. The V and J genes are TRBV2 and TRBJ2-2; TRBD2 agrees at 8 bases. In DNA, the CDR3 is TGTGCCAGCAGTGAAGCGCGGGGGGCCCCCGGGGAGCTGTTTTTT. This encodes CASSEARGAPGELFF.